Sequencing of this T cell receptor (beta chain) was carried out in a study of blood T cells in healthy people across ages. Study results and limitations: CMV status of donors was not determined, possibly confounding expanded clonotype changes. Estimated diversity, derived from one million T cells, was regarded as an underestimate.

Next came a second PCR, run for roughly 6 to 11 cycles, which used a sample-barcoded 5' primer along with a J-beta primer mix. Using its own MiXCR run on the 5' RACE reads, TCRdb lists one record per CDR3 protein. The data hold 1.5 million to 2 million distinct CDR3 sequences, with 28% observed a single time. A few counts support this clonotype. Antigen unknown. Collection of 8.5 to 10 milliliters of peripheral blood was performed for each donor. Each sample used at least 7 million PBMCs. This CDR3 is 15 amino acids long. With 4 bases clipped from V and 10 bases from J, the junction kept 12 bases outside the gene matches. Germline lookup yields CDR1 SGHTA and CDR2 FQGTGA.

The chain joins TRBV7-3 to TRBJ2-1; 8 bases map to TRBD2. The sequence derives from a woman aged 30 to 39 in good health. Sequencing was performed on blood. CDR3 DNA: TGTGCCAGCAGCTCGCCGGGACTAGGATTGAAGGAGCAGTTCTTC. Protein sequence: CASSSPGLGLKEQFF.